Shown below are 30 T cell receptor beta chains from a single sample sequenced in a study of blood T cell repertoires in COVID-19. The assay was immunoSEQ multiplex PCR, and TCRdb's table has in-frame clones only and misses some. The sample includes 150,000 to 200,000 clones, around 80% of them seen just once. The sequencing sample was made of PBMCs or T cells enriched from blood (not recorded which). The receptor source for this set is a woman aged 55-69 years who had recovered from COVID-19.

V and J are TRBV24-1 and TRBJ2-2, with 7 positions matching TRBD1. Per germline, CDR1 KGHDR and CDR2 SFDVKD. Losses at the gene ends were 3 bases for V and 4 bases for J; bases not matched to a gene: 10. The CDR3 is 17 amino acids. In DNA, the CDR3 is TGTGCCACCAGTGATGTAGGGGGTTCAGGGGGCACCGGGGAGCTGTTTTTT. Its protein is CATSDVGGSGGTGELFF.

This chain links TRBV14 with TRBJ2-3; D might be TRBD2 (5 bases). V lost 1 base to trimming and J lost 1 base, with 9 bases between them. CDR1 is SGHDN and CDR2 is FVKESK in the germline V gene. The CDR3 contains 15 residues. The CDR3 is CASSQGGSRTDTQYF. DNA of the CDR3: TGTGCCAGCAGCCAAGGAGGGAGTCGCACAGATACGCAGTATTTT.

This chain joins TRBV29-1 and TRBJ2-7; possible D gene TRBD1, 6 bases. Germline V CDR1 and CDR2: SQVTM, ANQGSEA. The CDR3 has 12 residues. V lost 7 bases, J lost 2 bases, and 12 bases lay in between. The CDR3 loop reads CSAGRTAYEQYF. CDR3 DNA: TGCAGCGCCGGACGGACAGCCTACGAGCAGTACTTC.

This sequence joins TRBV2 and TRBJ1-2; D perhaps matches TRBD1 (5 bases). V lost 4 bases to trimming and J lost 4 bases, with 10 bases between them. In germline, CDR1 is SNHLY, CDR2 FYNNEI. The CDR3 totals 13 residues. CDR3: CASSGGGIYGYTF. The CDR3 region has the DNA TGTGCCAGCAGTGGGGGCGGAATCTATGGCTACACCTTC.

The rearrangement joins TRBV7-2 to TRBJ2-5, with TRBD2 matching over 10 bases. Looked up from germline, CDR1 is SGHTA and CDR2 is FQGNSA. The CDR3 sequence is 15 residues long. Trimming at V came to 5 bases and at J to 4 bases, leaving 7 bases not matched to a gene. The CDR3 loop is CASSPSGGVRETQYF. CDR3 in DNA: TGTGCCAGCAGCCCCAGCGGGGGGGTTAGAGAGACCCAGTACTTC.

The chain uses TRBV18 and TRBJ2-2; 11 bases line up with TRBD1. V lost 1 base, J lost 1 base, and 5 bases stayed unmatched. The CDR3 spans 18 residues. Germline-derived CDR1 and CDR2 are KGHSH and LQKENI. The CDR3 DNA reads as TGTGCCAGCTCACCACAGAGGACAGGGGGCCTGAACACCGGGGAGCTGTTTTTT. It encodes CASSPQRTGGLNTGELFF.

This clone was detected once. The rearrangement joins TRBV7-9 to TRBJ1-4, with D unresolved. Looked up from germline, CDR1 is SEHNR and CDR2 is FQNEAQ (reference sequence). The CDR3 length is 12 residues. The V end was cut by 4 bases, the J end by 8 bases, with 8 bases between. CDR3 nucleotide sequence: TGTGCCAGCAGCTCCGGGGTCGAAAAACTGTTTTTT. Protein product: CASSSGVEKLFF.

This sequence joins TRBV5-1 and TRBJ2-7; the match to TRBD1 covers 9 bases. From germline, CDR1 is SGHRS and CDR2 YFSETQ. The CDR3 length is 15 residues. V was pared by 4 bases and J by 6 bases, with 11 bases of the junction left unmatched. DNA of the CDR3: TGCGCCAGCAGCCACAACAGGGGGCCAACTACCGAGCAGTACTTC. Translating gives CASSHNRGPTTEQYF.

V is TRBV16 and J is TRBJ1-4; weak D call: TRBD1 (5 bases). V gave up 4 bases and J gave up 8 bases, with 14 bases separating them. Germline values: CDR1 KGHSY, CDR2 FQNENV. The CDR3 totals 14 residues. The DNA for the CDR3 is TGTGCCAGCAGCCCATTCCCAGGGCGGGAAAAACTGTTTTTT. It yields the protein CASSPFPGREKLFF.

This chain joins TRBV19 and TRBJ1-5; no definite D call. The CDR3 runs to 13 residues. Germline loops: CDR1 LNHDA, CDR2 SQIVND (reference sequence). V was pared by 4 bases and J by 9 bases, with 13 bases between. This CDR3 is CASSKEAPRPQHF. Written as DNA, the CDR3 is TGTGCCAGTAGTAAAGAGGCCCCCCGGCCCCAGCATTTT.

The CDR3 DNA follows: TGTGCCAGCAGTTTGTGGGACAGGGCGACCGGGGAGCTGTTTTTT. It is translated as CASSLWDRATGELFF. The chain joins TRBV28 to TRBJ2-2; TRBD1 matches at 9 bases. Trimming at V came to 3 bases and at J to 5 bases, leaving 4 bases not matched to a gene. Germline CDR1 MDHEN, CDR2 SYDVKM. The CDR3 has 15 amino acids. The whole variable domain, filled in from reference TRBV28 and TRBJ2-2, reads DVKVTQSSRYLVKRTGEKVFLECVQDMDHENMFWYRQDPGLGLRLIYFSYDVKMKEKGDIPEGYSVSREKKERFSLILESASTNQTSMYLCASSLWDRATGELFFGEGSRLTVL.

The chain couples TRBV6-5 to TRBJ2-2; D uncertain. V was trimmed by 10 bases and J by 5 bases, leaving 20 bases between them. The CDR3 has 15 amino acids. CDR1 MNHEY and CDR2 SVGAGI come from the germline V gene. CDR3 residues: CATLRSGAVTGELFF. The CDR3 DNA reads TGTGCCACCCTACGAAGTGGCGCGGTGACCGGGGAGCTGTTTTTT.

The rearrangement joins TRBV5-5 to TRBJ1-4, with 7 bases aligning to TRBD1. The CDR3 length is 14 residues. Germline loops: CDR1 SGHKS, CDR2 YYEKEE (reference sequence). V lost 4 bases to trimming and J lost 6 bases; unmatched junction nucleotides: 6. Here the CDR3 reads CASSLTGRDEKLFF. As DNA, the CDR3 is TGTGCCAGCAGCCTGACAGGGCGGGATGAAAAACTGTTTTTT.

The rearrangement uses TRBV12-3 or TRBV12-4 and TRBJ2-4; possibly TRBD2 for D (6 bases). Trimming took 5 bases from V and 6 from J, leaving 11 bases between them. The CDR3 contains 13 residues. CDR3 DNA: TGTGCCAGCAGTCCCTCCGGGAGAAACATTCAGTACTTC. Translated, it gives CASSPSGRNIQYF.

With regard to this clone: The sample has other DNA sequences that encode this CDR3 too. The chain has TRBV28 and TRBJ1-4; D is unresolved. Germline V lookup: CDR1 MDHEN, CDR2 SYDVKM. This CDR3 contains 14 residues. Trimming cost V 6 bases and J 4 bases, with 12 bases left between them. In nucleotides, the CDR3 is TGTGCCAGCAGCCCGGGAGGGCTTAATGAAAAACTGTTTTTT. Its translation: CASSPGGLNEKLFF.

The chain carries TRBV30 and TRBJ1-2; D unclear. CDR3 size: 12 residues. The ends were cut back, 3 bases at V and 5 bases at J, with 10 bases in the middle. CDR1 is GTSNPN and CDR2 is SVGIG in the germline V gene (reference sequence). The CDR3 protein is CAWSPGLYGYTF. As DNA, the CDR3 is TGTGCCTGGAGCCCCGGACTGTATGGCTACACCTTC.

The chain has TRBV5-1 and TRBJ1-1; 9 nucleotides agree with TRBD1. Germline V gives CDR1 SGHRS, CDR2 YFSETQ. The CDR3 has 15 residues. Trimming cost V 4 bases and J 8 bases; bases outside gene matches: 12. CDR3 bases: TGCGCCAGCAGCGAAACGGGACAGGGCTTTTGGGAAGCTTTCTTT. Amino acids: CASSETGQGFWEAFF.

The rearrangement links TRBV2 to TRBJ1-2, with a tentative D call TRBD1 (5 bases). CDR1 is SNHLY, CDR2 FYNNEI, per germline. The V end was cut by 3 bases, the J end by 8 bases, with 19 bases between. The CDR3 is 15 residues long. The CDR3 DNA follows: TGTGCCAGCAGTGATCAGGCGCAGGGAAAGGCGGGCTACACCTTC. This gives the protein CASSDQAQGKAGYTF.

The V gene is TRBV4-2, the J gene TRBJ1-1, with 8 nucleotides matching TRBD1. CDR3 size: 14 residues. Germline values: CDR1 LGHNA, CDR2 YNFKEQ. Unmatched junction bases numbered 9, after V lost 11 bases and J lost 1 base. The CDR3 here is CAAGSGGANTEAFF. The CDR3 DNA is TGTGCCGCCGGGTCAGGGGGCGCGAACACTGAAGCTTTCTTT.

The rearrangement joins TRBV14 to TRBJ1-5; D unclear. The CDR3 consists of 16 residues. Per the germline V gene, CDR1 is SGHDN and CDR2 is FVKESK. Trimming left V 3 bases short and J 3 bases short, with 15 bases between. The CDR3 sequence is CASSHKTGRDNQPQHF. The CDR3 nucleotides read TGTGCCAGCAGCCACAAAACCGGGAGGGACAATCAGCCCCAGCATTTT.

CDR3 sequence: CASSLRGQGQLTGELFF. The CDR3 DNA follows: TGTGCCAGCAGTTTAAGGGGGCAGGGACAGCTCACCGGGGAGCTGTTTTTT. The chain couples TRBV27 to TRBJ2-2; 7 positions agree with TRBD1. This CDR3 comprises 17 residues. The germline V gene has CDR1 MNHEY and CDR2 SMNVEV (reference sequence). J gave up 4 bases and V 2 bases, and 10 bases lay outside the gene matches.

This rearrangement joins TRBV6-5 to TRBJ1-6; 11 bases agree with TRBD1. Unmatched junction bases numbered 5, after V lost 4 bases and J lost 6 bases. From germline, CDR1 is MNHEY and CDR2 SVGAGI. The CDR3 spans 16 residues. CDR3 region: CASSWGQGVANSPLHF. DNA for the CDR3: TGTGCCAGCAGTTGGGGACAGGGGGTGGCTAATTCACCCCTCCACTTT.

This chain uses TRBV3-1 (or the pseudogene TRBV3-2) with TRBJ2-3, with a weak D call TRBD2 (7 bases). The germline V gene has CDR1 LGHDT and CDR2 YNNKEL (reference sequence). This CDR3 is built from 12 residues. Between the trimmed V and J ends, which lost 8 bases and 4 bases, there was a span of 10 bases. The CDR3 sequence is CASGGAPDTQYF. DNA for the CDR3: TGTGCCAGCGGGGGGGCCCCAGATACGCAGTATTTT.

The V call is TRBV2, the J call TRBJ1-5; perhaps TRBD1 as D (5 bases). Germline V lookup: CDR1 SNHLY, CDR2 FYNNEI. There are 13 residues in the CDR3. V lost 3 bases, J lost 6 bases, and 9 bases lay in between. CDR3 amino acids: CASSEGGSQPQHF. The CDR3 DNA sequence: TGTGCCAGCAGTGAGGGGGGGAGTCAGCCCCAGCATTTT. The entire variable domain, with the rest obtained from reference TRBV2 and TRBJ1-5, is as follows: EPEVTQTPSHQVTQMGQEVILRCVPISNHLYFYWYRQILGQKVEFLVSFYNNEISEKSEIFDDQFSVERPDGSNFTLKIRSTKLEDSAMYFCASSEGGSQPQHFGDGTRLSIL.

The chain has TRBV5-4 and TRBJ1-3, with a tentative D call TRBD1 (5 bases). The CDR3 has 15 residues. Germline CDR1 SGHNT, CDR2 YYREEE (reference sequence). The V and J ends lost 0 bases and 0 bases respectively, with 7 bases between them. The CDR3 here is CASSLEQGSGNTIYF. The CDR3 coding sequence is TGTGCCAGCAGCTTGGAGCAGGGCTCTGGAAACACCATATATTTT.

The J gene is TRBJ2-7, the V gene TRBV2; TRBD1 matches at 9 bases. In germline, CDR1 is SNHLY, CDR2 FYNNEI. CDR3 length equals 17 residues. The V segment lost 8 bases and the J segment 1 base; nucleotides outside the gene matches: 15. This CDR3 is CASGGTGSPWGSYEQYF. DNA for the CDR3: TGTGCCAGCGGGGGGACAGGGAGTCCCTGGGGGTCCTACGAGCAGTACTTC. Variable domain in full (rest from reference TRBV2 and TRBJ2-7): EPEVTQTPSHQVTQMGQEVILRCVPISNHLYFYWYRQILGQKVEFLVSFYNNEISEKSEIFDDQFSVERPDGSNFTLKIRSTKLEDSAMYFCASGGTGSPWGSYEQYFGPGTRLTVT.

The rearrangement links TRBV7-2 to TRBJ2-3; possible D gene TRBD2, 5 bases. The CDR3 sequence is 14 residues long. Germline V gene lookup returns CDR1 SGHTA and CDR2 FQGNSA. Trimming stripped 8 bases from V and 1 base from J, with 13 bases between. CDR3 nucleotides: TGTGCCAGCGGAACATGGGGAGGCACAGATACGCAGTATTTT. Translation: CASGTWGGTDTQYF.

The chain uses TRBV7-8 and TRBJ1-1; a possible D gene is TRBD1 (5 bases). The CDR3 contains 14 residues. V gave up 8 bases and J gave up 6 bases, with 19 bases separating them. From germline, CDR1 is SGHVS and CDR2 FQNEAQ. This chain's CDR3 is CASRATEQASEAFF. The DNA of the CDR3 is TGTGCCAGCCGGGCGACAGAACAGGCTTCTGAAGCTTTCTTT.

V gene TRBV7-9 combines with J gene TRBJ2-7, with 8 bases that match TRBD1. The germline gives CDR1 SEHNR, CDR2 FQNEAQ (reference sequence). The CDR3 loop spans 15 amino acids. The V segment lost 1 base and the J segment 5 bases; nucleotides outside the gene matches: 7. The chain's CDR3 is CASSLGVTGVDEQYF. The CDR3 DNA is TGTGCCAGCAGCTTAGGGGTGACAGGGGTCGACGAGCAGTACTTC.

This chain uses TRBV2 with TRBJ2-3; TRBD2 matches at 7 bases. With 8 bases clipped from V and 3 bases from J, the junction kept 8 bases outside the gene matches. The CDR3 contains 14 residues. CDR1 is SNHLY and CDR2 is FYNNEI in the germline V gene. The CDR3: CASGREYYTDTQYF. CDR3 in DNA: TGTGCCAGCGGGCGGGAGTATTATACAGATACGCAGTATTTT. Full variable domain (rest looked up from reference TRBV2 and TRBJ2-3): EPEVTQTPSHQVTQMGQEVILRCVPISNHLYFYWYRQILGQKVEFLVSFYNNEISEKSEIFDDQFSVERPDGSNFTLKIRSTKLEDSAMYFCASGREYYTDTQYFGPGTRLTVL.